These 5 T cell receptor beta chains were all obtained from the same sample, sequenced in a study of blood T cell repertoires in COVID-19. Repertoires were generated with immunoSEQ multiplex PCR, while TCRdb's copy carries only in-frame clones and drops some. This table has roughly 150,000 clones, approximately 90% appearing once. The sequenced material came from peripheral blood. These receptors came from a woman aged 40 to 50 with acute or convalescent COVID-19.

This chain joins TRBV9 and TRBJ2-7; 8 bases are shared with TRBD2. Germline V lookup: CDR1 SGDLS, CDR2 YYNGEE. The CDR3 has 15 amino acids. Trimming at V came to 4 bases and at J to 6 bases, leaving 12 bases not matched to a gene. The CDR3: CASSPRTSLRGEQYF. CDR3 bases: TGTGCCAGCAGCCCTCGGACTAGCTTGCGGGGCGAGCAGTACTTC.

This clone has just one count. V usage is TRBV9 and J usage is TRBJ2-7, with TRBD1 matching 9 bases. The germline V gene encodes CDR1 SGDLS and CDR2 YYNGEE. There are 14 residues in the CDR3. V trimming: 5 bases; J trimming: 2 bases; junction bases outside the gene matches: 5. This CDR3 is CASSRTGVTYEQYF. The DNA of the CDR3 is TGTGCCAGCAGTAGGACAGGGGTTACCTACGAGCAGTACTTC.

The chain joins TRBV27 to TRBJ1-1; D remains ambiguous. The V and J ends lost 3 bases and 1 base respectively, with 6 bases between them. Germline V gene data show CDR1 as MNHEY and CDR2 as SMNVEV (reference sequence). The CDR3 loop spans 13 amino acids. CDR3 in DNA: TGTGCCAGCAGTTTTGGCCCGAACACTGAAGCTTTCTTT. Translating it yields CASSFGPNTEAFF.

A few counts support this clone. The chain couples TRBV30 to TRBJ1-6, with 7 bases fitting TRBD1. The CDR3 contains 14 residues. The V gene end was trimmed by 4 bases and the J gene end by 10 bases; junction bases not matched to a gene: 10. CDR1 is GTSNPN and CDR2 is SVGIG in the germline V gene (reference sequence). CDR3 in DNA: TGTGCCTGGACCTCGGACAGGTTCGGATCACCCCTCCACTTT. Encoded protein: CAWTSDRFGSPLHF.

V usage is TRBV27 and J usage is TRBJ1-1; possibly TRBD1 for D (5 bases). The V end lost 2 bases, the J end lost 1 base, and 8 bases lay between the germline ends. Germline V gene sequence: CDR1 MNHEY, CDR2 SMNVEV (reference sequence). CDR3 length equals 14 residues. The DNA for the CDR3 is TGTGCCAGCAGTTTACGGGGGAGGAACACTGAAGCTTTCTTT. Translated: CASSLRGRNTEAFF.